This TCR beta chain came from a study of blood T cell repertoires in COVID-19 (dated by TCRdb to 2018 to 2020). Regarding the study in general: The collaborator samples originated in the United States, Italy and Spain and spanned the acute and convalescent phases of COVID-19. The samples were drawn from the first 160 participants of the ongoing ImmuneRACE study and from about 1,200 subjects provided by 6 global collaborators. Where available, HLA class I and class II types were taken from metadata supplied by the sample provider and were not determined by assay-based typing. The dataset comprised deeply sampled blood TCRbeta repertoires from subjects exposed to, actively infected with, or recovered from COVID-19. A freely available public database, intended as a resource for researchers studying the immune response to SARS-CoV-2, is where the repertoires were released. The prospective study material was composed of cDNA or gDNA derived from T cells, B-cell-depleted T cells, or PBMCs. Sample metadata almost always included a de-identified subject ID, COVID-19 status, age in years and sex. General study outcomes and caveats: Clinical and demographic metadata were provided uncurated, with the amount varying by source and participant.

TCRbeta CDR3 regions were amplified from genomic DNA by means of the immunoSEQ Assay, a bias-controlled multiplex PCR. In the original analysis: The number of nucleated cells in each sample was estimated by amplification of reference gene primers within the assay. To quantify the absolute abundance of each unique TCRbeta CDR3 rearrangement, sequence reads were collapsed and filtered. For each sample, productive Simpson clonality was calculated by taking the square root of Simpson's diversity index across productive rearrangements. This is the immuneACCESS table as TCRdb keeps it, with only in-frame sequences that have V and J called. A part of the clones is gone; compared with another copy, unresolved V genes explain less than half, and the rest is unexplained. The V and J calls and the clone size are those of that table, but D and trimming were determined from the DNA. This sample comprises approximately 350,000 clones, 85% to 90% of them detected only once. The ten largest make up approximately 7.4% of the sample.

This clone has just one count. Its specific antigen is unknown. Base qualities are not at hand, and no much larger clone is one base apart. One collaborating source in Seattle enrolled patients during active infection and followed them longitudinally through the course of disease. Collaborating institutions collected whole blood in K2EDTA tubes following their own protocols. For TCRbeta analysis, collaborators shipped samples in one of three forms: frozen whole blood, isolated PBMCs, or DNA extracted from either of those sample types. Sequencing was carried out using peripheral blood. This sequence originates from a woman aged 70 to 79 with COVID-19, enrolled during active disease.

The DNA sequence is given as TGTGCCAGCAGCCCCAATAGAGGGACTAACACTGAAGCTTTCTTT. Its product reads: CASSPNRGTNTEAFF. The receptor chain draws on TRBV7-9 and TRBJ1-1; possibly the D gene is TRBD1, per 5 matching bases. The germline V gene (reference sequence) gives CDR1 as SEHNR and CDR2 as FQNEAQ. Trimming takes 5 bases from V and 2 bases from J, and the germline ends sit 15 bases apart. The CDR3 holds 15 amino acids from the cysteine to the phenylalanine. Here the CDR3 DNA is all that survives: 45 bases in frame from base 1.